What follows are 23 T cell receptor beta chains derived from one specimen sequenced in a study of identical twins. Via MiXCR, TCRdb re-called the 5' RACE reads, giving one row per CDR3 protein. The table shows approximately 700,000 distinct CDR3 sequences, with around 6% occurring only once. Sample: naive T cells sorted from blood. These receptors originate from a man younger than 30 in good health.

The sample holds many counts of this clonotype. V gene TRBV29-1 combines with J gene TRBJ1-2, with 10 bases that match TRBD1. V lost 6 bases, J lost 4 bases, and 5 bases stayed unmatched. Germline CDR1 is SQVTM and CDR2 is ANQGSEA. The CDR3 has 13 residues. The DNA of the CDR3 is TGCAGCGTGGACCGGGACAGGGGCTATGGCTACACCTTC. Translating gives CSVDRDRGYGYTF.

This clonotype has only a few counts. V usage is TRBV3-1 and J usage is TRBJ1-4; D ambiguous. From germline, CDR1 is LGHDT and CDR2 YNNKEL (reference sequence). The CDR3 contains 14 residues. Trimming stripped 5 bases from V and 7 bases from J, with 14 bases between. CDR3 DNA sequence: TGTGCCAGCAGCACGCCCGGAGGCGGTGAAAAACTGTTTTTT. Its protein product is CASSTPGGGEKLFF.

This clonotype came up a few times. J is TRBJ2-1 and V is TRBV6-1; the D call may be TRBD1 or TRBD2 (6 bases each). The V end was cut by 6 bases, the J end by 9 bases, with 21 bases between. Germline CDR1 MNHNS, CDR2 SASEGT. The CDR3 loop spans 15 amino acids. The CDR3 sequence is CASSDGGPARGEQFF. The CDR3 nucleotides are TGTGCCAGCAGCGACGGGGGCCCGGCCCGGGGTGAGCAGTTCTTC.

The V and J genes are TRBV5-1 and TRBJ2-2; 9 nucleotides line up with TRBD1. V lost 6 bases, J lost 6 bases, and 15 bases stayed unmatched. This CDR3 is 17 amino acids long. Germline CDR1 SGHRS, CDR2 YFSETQ. In DNA, the CDR3 is TGCGCCAGCAAGTGGATGCGACAGGGGGTGTCCCCCGGGGAGCTGTTTTTT. Amino acid sequence: CASKWMRQGVSPGELFF.

The chain couples TRBV12-3 or TRBV12-4 to TRBJ1-5, with a weak D call TRBD1 (6 bases). V shed 5 bases and J shed 5 bases, with 13 bases lying between them. The CDR3 spans 14 residues. The CDR3 region is CASSPSNRDQPQHF. The CDR3 DNA is TGTGCCAGCAGTCCATCAAACAGGGATCAGCCCCAGCATTTT.

The J gene is TRBJ2-2, the V gene TRBV24-1; TRBD2 aligns across 11 bases. This CDR3 region has 14 residues. Germline values: CDR1 KGHDR, CDR2 SFDVKD. The V gene end was trimmed by 10 bases and the J gene end by 8 bases; junction bases not matched to a gene: 8. CDR3 in amino acids: CATRTSGLRGELFF. In nucleotides, the CDR3 is TGTGCCACTCGGACTAGCGGGCTTAGGGGGGAGCTGTTTTTT.

This clonotype has just a few counts. J is TRBJ2-5 and V is TRBV5-1; 7 positions agree with TRBD1. CDR1 is SGHRS and CDR2 is YFSETQ in the germline V gene. This CDR3 spans 16 amino acids. V gave up 4 bases and J gave up 5 bases; unmatched junction bases: 14. The CDR3 coding sequence is TGCGCCAGCAGCGTCCGGGACAGTGTAAGAGAGGAGACCCAGTACTTC. Its protein product is CASSVRDSVREETQYF.

This clonotype was seen more than once but under ten times. The CDR3 region is CASSVTGPSNQPQHF. CDR3 nucleotide sequence: TGTGCCAGTTCTGTTACAGGGCCTAGCAATCAGCCCCAGCATTTT. V gene TRBV12-3 or TRBV12-4 combines with J gene TRBJ1-5; tentative D call: TRBD1 (6 bases). The CDR3 contains 15 residues. V gave up 9 bases and J gave up 0 bases, with 15 bases separating them.

The chain uses TRBV9 and TRBJ1-1, with 7 positions matching TRBD1. The CDR3 totals 13 residues. CDR1 is SGDLS and CDR2 is YYNGEE in the germline V gene. V trimming: 1 base; J trimming: 11 bases; junction bases outside the gene matches: 8. CDR3 DNA: TGTGCCAGCAGCGTAACAGACAGGGCTGGGGCTTTCTTT. Protein product: CASSVTDRAGAFF.

This sequence joins TRBV7-9 and TRBJ1-5, with D tentatively TRBD1 (5 bases). Germline CDR1 and CDR2: SEHNR and FQNEAQ (reference sequence). The germline V and J ends were trimmed by 1 base and 4 bases, with 17 bases remaining between them. The CDR3 extends over 17 amino acids. The CDR3 loop reads CASSLGGTLLNNQPQHF. CDR3 in DNA: TGTGCCAGCAGCTTAGGCGGGACCCTATTAAATAATCAGCCCCAGCATTTT.

This clonotype came up many times. This chain connects TRBV12-3 or TRBV12-4 to TRBJ1-2; the D is unclear. The CDR3 contains 12 residues. Between the trimmed V and J ends, which lost 6 bases and 3 bases, there was a span of 8 bases. DNA of the CDR3: TGTGCCAGCAGCCCAGACCACTATGGCTACACCTTC. Translating gives CASSPDHYGYTF.

This clonotype was recorded a few times. The rearrangement joins TRBV29-1 to TRBJ2-2; no firm D call. Trimming cost V 4 bases and J 1 base, with 7 bases left between them. Germline V CDR1 and CDR2: SQVTM, ANQGSEA. The CDR3 has 13 amino acids. In nucleotides, the CDR3 is TGCAGCGTTGCTAGGCAGAACACCGGGGAGCTGTTTTTT. This codes for CSVARQNTGELFF.

This chain uses TRBV30 with TRBJ2-7; 9 bases are shared with TRBD2. In germline, CDR1 is GTSNPN, CDR2 SVGIG (reference sequence). The junction had 8 bases not matched to a gene; V was cut back by 2 bases and J by 3 bases. This CDR3 contains 15 residues. CDR3 sequence reads: CAWSTPRLAVYEQYF. In DNA form, the CDR3 reads TGTGCCTGGAGTACCCCGAGACTAGCGGTCTACGAGCAGTACTTC. Supplemented by reference TRBV30 and TRBJ2-7, the full variable domain reads SQTIHQWPATLVQPVGSPLSLECTVEGTSNPNLYWYRQAAGRGLQLLFYSVGIGQISSEVPQNLSASRPQDRQFILSSKKLLLSDSGFYLCAWSTPRLAVYEQYFGPGTRLTVT.

This clonotype has more than one count but fewer than ten. The rearrangement uses TRBV28 and TRBJ2-5; tentatively, D is TRBD2 (5 bases). The CDR3 runs to 14 residues. Between the trimmed V and J ends, which lost 6 bases and 0 bases, there was a span of 11 bases. CDR1 is MDHEN, CDR2 SYDVKM, per germline. The CDR3 here is CASRPMDYQETQYF. DNA for the CDR3: TGTGCCAGCAGACCTATGGACTACCAAGAGACCCAGTACTTC.

In its sample, this clonotype was seen many times. The chain uses TRBV15 and TRBJ1-2; D remains ambiguous. V lost 0 bases and J lost 3, with 11 bases in between. The CDR3 is 15 residues long. In germline, CDR1 is LNHNV, CDR2 YYDKDF (reference sequence). CDR3 in amino acids: CATSRDGSPYYGYTF. The CDR3 nucleotides read TGTGCCACCAGCAGAGATGGATCTCCCTACTATGGCTACACCTTC.

This clonotype was counted only a few times. The chain has TRBV9 and TRBJ2-1, with a weak D call TRBD2 (6 bases). Trimming took 0 bases from V and 0 from J, leaving 13 bases between them. The germline V gene has CDR1 SGDLS and CDR2 YYNGEE. The CDR3 totals 17 residues. The CDR3 region has the DNA TGTGCCAGCAGCGTAGAGCTAGCGTATTCCTCCTACAATGAGCAGTTCTTC. It yields the protein CASSVELAYSSYNEQFF.

In its sample, this clonotype was seen many times. The genes are TRBV29-1 and TRBJ1-1; no reliable D call. Germline V CDR1 and CDR2: SQVTM, ANQGSEA. Deletions cut 3 bases from V and 4 bases from J, with 15 bases between. The CDR3 is 14 amino acids. In DNA form, the CDR3 reads TGCAGCGTTGATTGGTCAGGCAGATCCACTGAAGCTTTCTTT. Residues: CSVDWSGRSTEAFF.

This clonotype showed up many times. The rearrangement joins TRBV12-3 or TRBV12-4 to TRBJ2-7; perhaps TRBD1 as D (5 bases). The length of the CDR3 is 14 residues. The V end lost 1 base, the J end lost 4 bases, and 11 bases lay between the germline ends. This chain's CDR3 is CASSLGRAVYEQYF. CDR3 nucleotide sequence: TGTGCCAGCAGTTTAGGCAGGGCGGTATACGAGCAGTACTTC.

Many counts were recorded for this clonotype. Here the CDR3 reads CSATGLWAKGTQYF. CDR3 coding DNA: TGCAGTGCTACAGGCCTTTGGGCCAAGGGGACCCAGTACTTC. The V call is TRBV20-1, the J call TRBJ2-5; no clear D. The V and J ends lost 4 bases and 7 bases respectively, with 19 bases between them. This CDR3 contains 14 residues. CDR1 and CDR2 (germline): DFQATT, SNEGSKA (reference sequence).

This clonotype was seen many times. This chain joins TRBV27 and TRBJ2-3, with unresolved D. The CDR3 runs 15 residues. Deletions cut 1 base from V and 2 bases from J, with 10 bases between. From germline, CDR1 is MNHEY and CDR2 SMNVEV (reference sequence). CDR3 nucleotide sequence: TGTGCCAGCAGTTTATTGGGCACCTTCACAGATACGCAGTATTTT. Amino acids: CASSLLGTFTDTQYF.

This clonotype showed up just a few times. The chain combines TRBV20-1 with TRBJ1-2, with unresolved D. The CDR3 spans 9 residues. Germline-derived CDR1 and CDR2 are DFQATT and SNEGSKA (reference sequence). The V and J ends lost 5 bases and 4 bases respectively, with 2 bases between them. The CDR3 DNA reads as TGCAGTGCTTCCTATGGCTACACCTTC. It is translated as CSASYGYTF.

Only a few counts were recorded for this clonotype. The rearrangement joins TRBV28 to TRBJ2-7; perhaps D is TRBD1 or TRBD2 (6 bases each). Germline V gene sequence: CDR1 MDHEN, CDR2 SYDVKM. V lost 4 bases and J 0 bases, leaving 16 bases between the germline ends. This CDR3 comprises 16 residues. CDR3 protein: CASSSELGGRSYEQYF. CDR3 coding DNA: TGTGCCAGCAGTTCCGAATTGGGGGGCCGCTCCTACGAGCAGTACTTC.

This clonotype was recorded many times. This chain joins TRBV7-9 and TRBJ2-3; D could derive from TRBD1 or TRBD2 (5 bases each). Trimming cost V 9 bases and J 1 base, with 14 bases left between them. From germline, CDR1 is SEHNR and CDR2 FQNEAQ (reference sequence). The CDR3 covers 14 residues. This CDR3 is CASSPGTRTDTQYF. The CDR3 DNA sequence: TGTGCCAGTTCACCCGGGACCCGCACAGATACGCAGTATTTT.